This TCR beta chain was sequenced for a study of T cell responses to AZD1222 COVID-19 vaccine. General study findings and limits: In a largely white British group with more females than males, clonal diversity was possibly underestimated. Spike-specific TCR breadth and depth rose after two AZD1222 doses. The reported proportion of spike-specific TCRs targeting unmutated variant regions was nearly half.

Points on this clone: Its antigen is not identified.

This CDR3 region has 16 residues. The germline gives CDR1 SGHVS, CDR2 FQNEAQ. V was pared by 2 bases and J by 2 bases, with 10 bases between. Repertoires were generated with immunoSEQ multiplex PCR, while TCRdb's copy carries only in-frame clones and drops some. The sample includes more than 100,000 clones, about 88% of them seen just once. This material consisted of peripheral blood, taken on day 0 of AZD1222 vaccination. The genes are TRBV7-8 and TRBJ2-6; no clear D. This TCR came from an adult in good health. The CDR3 DNA reads TGTGCCAGCAGCTTACTGAGTGCAACTGGGGCCAACGTCCTGACTTTC. Its protein product is CASSLLSATGANVLTF.